This TCR beta chain was captured in a study of sequential checkpoint blockade in melanoma (dated by TCRdb to 2018 to 2020). With respect to the entire study: Patients were randomized 1:1 to first-line nivolumab followed by ipilimumab (arm A) or ipilimumab followed by nivolumab (arm B). Both trial sequences were followed by maintenance nivolumab.

V ends up 5 bases short and J 2 bases short, with an unmatched junction base count of 9. Reading the germline V gene gives CDR1 SGHNT and CDR2 YENEEA. The CDR3, from cysteine to phenylalanine, totals 16 residues. The CDR3 DNA has 48 bases and is translated from base 1. Overall study results and their limits: Validation of the response-prediction model combining TCR metrics and mutation burden is needed in larger, independent patient cohorts.

The immunoSEQ Assay was used to immunosequence TCRbeta CDR3 regions from genomic DNA. Prior to high-throughput sequencing, genomic DNA was amplified by bias-controlled multiplex PCR. For the original study's pipeline: To quantify the absolute abundance of each unique TCRbeta CDR3 region, the sequences were collapsed and filtered. Clonality, defined as 1 minus Pielou's evenness, was calculated using productive rearrangements only. A previously published method was used to identify clones whose frequencies were significantly greater in on-treatment samples than in baseline samples. This immuneACCESS table, as held by TCRdb, lists in-frame sequences with V and J called but not all clones. Of the missing ones, under half trace to an unresolved V gene in checked studies; the others have no known cause. V and J calls and clone size come straight from that table; D and trimming were deduced from the DNA. This sample comprises more than 9,000 clones, 73% of them detected only once. The ten most abundant clones make up around 39% of the sample.

As concerns this clone: Its antigen specificity is not known. No per-base quality is available; no much larger clone lies one base away.

The sample's treatment or condition label, decoded: randomized to nivolumab then ipilimumab (arm A) or the reverse (arm B). None of the patients in the trial had previously been given DNA-damaging chemotherapy. Live CD3+CD8+ cells negative for CD19 and CD56 were sorted from thawed PBMCs on a FACS Aria II flow cytometer. Samples were obtained from patients with melanoma enrolled in CheckMate 064, a randomized, open-label phase II trial of sequential checkpoint blockade. Leukapheresis was used to collect peripheral blood mononuclear cells, which were then purified with Ficoll-Paque and frozen in human serum with roughly 10% DMSO. Immediately after sorting, the purity of the sorted blood CD3+CD8+ cells was confirmed to be >98%, and DNA was then extracted.

The sequence links TRBV11-3 to TRBJ2-3, with 8 central nucleotides matching TRBD1. The specimen was CD8+ T cells sorted from blood (inferred from file names), collected from a patient given nivolumab and ipilimumab in sequence. This sequence was found in a human donor with melanoma. The nucleotides are TGTGCCAGCAGCAATCGACAGGGGCTGCCCACAGATACGCAGTATTTT. Translated, this is CASSNRQGLPTDTQYF.